This T cell receptor beta chain comes out of a study of T-cell memory formation after mild COVID-19. General observations from the study: Among clones contracting day 15 to 85, CD4/CD8 was balanced, whereas later expanders leaned CD4+. Day 37-peaking second-wave clones had unconfirmed SARS-CoV-2 specificity.

Regarding this clonotype: Its target is not known. The DNA is left out, because the CDR3 cannot be placed on it with certainty; the CDR3 is given as TCRdb lists it.

TCR alpha and TCR beta cDNA libraries with sample barcodes and UMIs came from 5'RACE using constant-segment primers. TCRdb recomputed calls from the 5' RACE reads with MiXCR, one row per CDR3 protein. The sample lists 200,000 or so distinct CDR3 sequences, just over 9.5% seen once, with roughly 3.5% in the top ten. Germline CDR1 is SGDLS and CDR2 is YYNGEE. With termini counted, the CDR3 has 14 amino acids. Sequencing was performed on PBMCs or a T cell subset sorted from them (not recorded which). This rearrangement joins TRBV9 to TRBJ1-1; no check of the table's D call, TRBD1, against the DNA was made. This receptor was identified in a man aged 18 to 35 who had mild COVID-19 (a few samples of this study predate the infection). Cell type and time point are not known. This chain's CDR3 is CASSVVGQGAATFF.